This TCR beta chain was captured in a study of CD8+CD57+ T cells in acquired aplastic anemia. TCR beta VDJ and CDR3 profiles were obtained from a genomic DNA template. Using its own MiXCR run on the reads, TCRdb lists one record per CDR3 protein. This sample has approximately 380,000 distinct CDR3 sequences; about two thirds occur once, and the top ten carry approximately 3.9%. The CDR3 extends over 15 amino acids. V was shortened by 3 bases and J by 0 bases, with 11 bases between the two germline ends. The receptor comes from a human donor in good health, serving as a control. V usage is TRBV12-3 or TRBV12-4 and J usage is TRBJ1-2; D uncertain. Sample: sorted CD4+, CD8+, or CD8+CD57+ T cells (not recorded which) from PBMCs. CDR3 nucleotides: TGTGCCAGCAGTTTGGACGGAGGAGCTAACTATGGCTACACCTTC. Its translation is CASSLDGGANYGYTF.